This T cell receptor (beta chain) is drawn from a study of T cell repertoires and HLA-DP antigens. Overall study: Average DNA input: roughly 0.2 ug for CD137+CD4+ sorts, 1,000 to 1,500 ng pre-culture.

As to this clone: The target antigen is unknown.

The method was immunoSEQ multiplex PCR; TCRdb's version includes in-frame clones alone and lacks a portion of them. The table lists over 100,000 clones, over 90% of them singletons, with roughly 0.3% in the top ten. Per the germline V gene, CDR1 is KGHSH and CDR2 is LQKENI. The CDR3 spans 14 residues. The V gene lost 3 bases and the J gene lost 1 base, with 9 bases spanning the gap. This clonotype originated in a woman aged 18-35 years in good health and CMV-seronegative. The sample taken for sequencing was CD4+ T cells from PBMCs. The chain has TRBV18 and TRBJ1-1; D is unresolved. The CDR3 reads CASSPTQENTEAFF. The CDR3 DNA follows: TGTGCCAGCTCACCGACTCAAGAGAACACTGAAGCTTTCTTT.